This T cell receptor beta chain was found in a study of blood T cell repertoires in COVID-19. Overall study: Samples came from the United States, Italy and Spain, spanning acute and convalescent COVID-19.

The assay was immunoSEQ multiplex PCR, and TCRdb's table has in-frame clones only and misses some. This table has about 230,000 clones, over 65% appearing once. The CDR3 has 12 amino acids. CDR1 is LNHDA and CDR2 is SQIVND in the germline V gene (reference sequence). The V end was cut by 11 bases, the J end by 5 bases, with 15 bases between. This TCR derives from a woman in her 70s with active or convalescent COVID-19. Material for sequencing was peripheral blood. The chain is built from TRBV19 and TRBJ1-2; a possible D gene is TRBD1 (6 bases). The CDR3 DNA reads as TGTGCCGGTCAACAGGGTTCTTATGGCTACACCTTC. Translated, it gives CAGQQGSYGYTF.